The 24 T cell receptor beta chains reported below all come from one sample, sequenced in a study of T cells after yellow fever vaccination. TCRdb reanalysed the 5' RACE reads using MiXCR and keeps one entry per CDR3 protein. The repertoire holds about 360,000 distinct CDR3 sequences, 6.2% seen once, with approximately 15% in the top ten. The specimen was PBMCs, collected 5 days after the yellow fever booster vaccination. Source of these receptors: a man in his thirties or forties who received the YFV17D yellow fever vaccine.

Ten or more counts support this clonotype. The chain recombines TRBV7-2 with TRBJ2-7; the D gene is possibly TRBD2 (6 bases). The CDR3 runs 14 residues. The V gene lost 0 bases and the J gene lost 3 bases, with 9 bases spanning the gap. Germline assignment: CDR1 SGHTA and CDR2 FQGNSA. For the CDR3, the DNA is TGTGCCAGCAGCTTAGCCCCGCGGGGCTACGAGCAGTACTTC. It encodes CASSLAPRGYEQYF.

In its sample, this clonotype was seen many times. The chain employs TRBV30 and TRBJ2-1, with D perhaps TRBD1 (5 bases). Per the germline V gene, CDR1 is GTSNPN and CDR2 is SVGIG (reference sequence). Trimming took off 3 bases at V and 7 bases at J, with 13 bases between the two ends. This CDR3 is built from 13 residues. The CDR3 DNA is TGTGCCTGGAGCAGGACATCCCCGAATGAGCAGTTCTTC. Its translation is CAWSRTSPNEQFF.

This clonotype was observed at least ten times. The rearrangement links TRBV12-3 or TRBV12-4 to TRBJ2-2; tentatively, D is TRBD2 (5 bases). Trimming took off 2 bases at V and 3 bases at J, with 7 bases between the two ends. This CDR3 is 14 amino acids long. This CDR3 reads CASSLRGYTGELFF. The DNA of the CDR3 is TGTGCCAGCAGTTTACGGGGATACACCGGGGAGCTGTTTTTT.

This clonotype has at least ten counts. The V and J genes are TRBV20-1 and TRBJ1-5; no firm D call. V lost 3 bases and J 5 bases, leaving 11 bases between the germline ends. CDR1 DFQATT and CDR2 SNEGSKA come from the germline V gene (reference sequence). The CDR3 loop spans 13 amino acids. The CDR3 DNA reads as TGCAGTGCTAGGGCGGCGGTCGATCAGCCCCAGCATTTT. This sequence encodes CSARAAVDQPQHF.

This clonotype was recorded a few times. The chain carries TRBV9 and TRBJ2-3, with no clear D. Per germline, CDR1 SGDLS and CDR2 YYNGEE. The CDR3 is 12 residues long. V gave up 3 bases and J gave up 5 bases, with 7 bases separating them. CDR3 region: CASSGPGDTQYF. The CDR3, as DNA: TGTGCCAGCAGCGGCCCTGGAGATACGCAGTATTTT.

In this sample, this clonotype turned up many times. The chain joins TRBV27 to TRBJ2-2, with D maybe TRBD1 (6 bases). V shed 6 bases and J shed 5 bases, with 16 bases lying between them. CDR3 length: 15 amino acids. Germline CDR1 is MNHEY and CDR2 is SMNVEV (reference sequence). Here the CDR3 reads CASSREQGHTGELFF. DNA of the CDR3: TGTGCCAGCAGCCGTGAACAGGGACATACCGGGGAGCTGTTTTTT.

This clonotype was counted ten times or more. The V and J genes are TRBV5-1 and TRBJ2-7; 7 bases map to TRBD2. Germline loops: CDR1 SGHRS, CDR2 YFSETQ. The trim removed 0 bases at V and 6 bases at J, leaving 3 bases unmatched. The CDR3 extends over 13 amino acids. CDR3 protein: CASSLGEGTEQYF. CDR3 nucleotides: TGCGCCAGCAGCTTGGGGGAGGGGACCGAGCAGTACTTC. The variable domain in full, completed from reference TRBV5-1 and TRBJ2-7, reads KAGVTQTPRYLIKTRGQQVTLSCSPISGHRSVSWYQQTPGQGLQFLFEYFSETQRNKGNFPGRFSGRQFSNSRSEMNVSTLELGDSALYLCASSLGEGTEQYFGPGTRLTVT.

The chain links TRBV5-4 to TRBJ1-6; TRBD1 aligns across 8 bases. The CDR3 has 16 residues. J gave up 9 bases and V 4 bases, and 12 bases lay outside the gene matches. Germline-derived CDR1 and CDR2 are SGHNT and YYREEE (reference sequence). The CDR3 loop is CASSASRTGFPSPLHF. CDR3 nucleotide sequence: TGTGCCAGCAGCGCATCCCGGACAGGGTTTCCTTCACCCCTCCACTTT.

This clonotype was counted at least ten times. This chain connects TRBV20-1 to TRBJ2-1; D might be TRBD2 (5 bases). The CDR3 extends over 15 amino acids. Trimming took off 4 bases at V and 2 bases at J, with 15 bases between the two ends. Germline V gene sequence: CDR1 DFQATT, CDR2 SNEGSKA (reference sequence). The CDR3 region is CSATTDGKAYNEQFF. Written as DNA, the CDR3 is TGCAGTGCTACAACCGACGGGAAGGCCTACAATGAGCAGTTCTTC.

This clonotype was recorded at least ten times. The V and J genes are TRBV6-5 and TRBJ2-7; D uncertain. CDR1 and CDR2 (germline): MNHEY, SVGAGI. The V and J ends lost 7 bases and 3 bases respectively, with 16 bases between them. The CDR3 covers 14 residues. CDR3 DNA sequence: TGTGCCAGCAAGTTCGGGTCGTCCAACTACGAGCAGTACTTC. Its protein is CASKFGSSNYEQYF.

This sequence joins TRBV6-5 and TRBJ2-7; D might be TRBD1 or TRBD2, each matching 5 bases. The CDR3 is 16 residues long. V was cut by 2 bases and J by 3 bases, with 17 bases left in between. Germline CDR1 MNHEY, CDR2 SVGAGI. CDR3 region: CASSYTALWDLYEQYF. The DNA for the CDR3 is TGTGCCAGCAGTTACACCGCTTTGTGGGACCTCTACGAGCAGTACTTC.

The sample holds a few counts of this clonotype. The chain employs TRBV7-2 and TRBJ1-2; D is ambiguous. V lost 2 bases, J lost 1 base, and 5 bases lay in between. Germline CDR1 reads SGHTA; CDR2 reads FQGNSA. This CDR3 has 13 amino acids. CDR3 amino acids: CASSLQINYGYTF. CDR3 DNA sequence: TGTGCCAGCAGCTTACAGATTAACTATGGCTACACCTTC.

Many counts were recorded for this clonotype. The rearrangement links TRBV9 to TRBJ2-3; D remains ambiguous. Trimming took off 0 bases at V and 6 bases at J, with 2 bases between the two ends. The CDR3 runs 11 residues. The V gene's germline CDR1 is SGDLS and CDR2 YYNGEE. CDR3 DNA sequence: TGTGCCAGCAGCGTAGGGGATACGCAGTATTTT. Protein: CASSVGDTQYF. Based on the CDR3 plus reference TRBV9 and TRBJ2-3, the full variable domain is DSGVTQTPKHLITATGQRVTLRCSPRSGDLSVYWYQQSLDQGLQFLIQYYNGEERAKGNILERFSAQQFPDLHSELNLSSLELGDSALYFCASSVGDTQYFGPGTRLTVL.

This rearrangement joins TRBV11-2 to TRBJ1-2; possibly TRBD1 for D (5 bases). Trimming stripped 8 bases from V and 6 bases from J, with 19 bases between. This CDR3 spans 14 amino acids. Germline values: CDR1 SGHAT, CDR2 FQNNGV. The CDR3 DNA sequence: TGTGCCAGCCGCCGACCAGGAGGGGCCGATGGCTACACCTTC. Encoded protein: CASRRPGGADGYTF.

The table lists this clonotype with a few counts. A much bigger clone sits one base away, suggesting this may be a read error. The rearrangement links TRBV20-1 to TRBJ2-1; 12 bases line up with TRBD2. The CDR3 length is 17 residues. Germline CDR1 reads DFQATT; CDR2 reads SNEGSKA (reference sequence). The CDR3 coding sequence is TGCTGTGCTAGAGTTCTAGCGGGAGGGGCCTCCTACAATGAGCAGTTCTTC. Protein product: CCARVLAGGASYNEQFF.

This clonotype was observed at least ten times. This chain joins TRBV6-5 and TRBJ2-1; D possibly corresponds to TRBD1 (5 bases). CDR1 is MNHEY and CDR2 is SVGAGI in the germline V gene. The CDR3 covers 14 residues. V lost 6 bases and J 3 bases, leaving 12 bases between the germline ends. The CDR3 DNA follows: TGTGCCAGCAGGATCGAAGGGGTCTACAATGAGCAGTTCTTC. It translates to CASRIEGVYNEQFF.

The J gene is TRBJ1-2, the V gene TRBV5-6; 9 nucleotides align to TRBD1. CDR1 is SGHDT, CDR2 YYEEEE, per germline. CDR3 size: 17 residues. J lost 6 bases, V lost 4 bases, and 16 bases had no gene match. CDR3 coding DNA: TGTGCCAGCAGCCAAACAGGGGGCGAGTGGAATCTAGATGGCTACACCTTC. Translation: CASSQTGGEWNLDGYTF.

This clonotype was seen only a few times. The V gene is TRBV4-3, the J gene TRBJ1-4; tentative D call: TRBD1 (5 bases). Trimming removed 0 bases from V and 4 bases from J, with 12 bases in between. Germline CDR1 reads LGHNA; CDR2 reads YSLEER. This CDR3 comprises 16 residues. The CDR3 coding sequence is TGCGCCAGCAGCCAAGATCCAGCAGGGAATAATGAAAAACTGTTTTTT. Translated, it gives CASSQDPAGNNEKLFF.

This clonotype has at least ten counts. The V gene is TRBV27, the J gene TRBJ2-3; TRBD2 aligns across 10 bases. V was pared by 5 bases and J by 11 bases, with 16 bases of the junction left unmatched. CDR1 and CDR2 (germline): MNHEY, SMNVEV (reference sequence). The CDR3 length is 16 residues. This CDR3 reads CASSRSPGLATAEQYF. DNA for the CDR3: TGTGCCAGCAGTCGATCACCGGGACTAGCGACCGCTGAGCAGTATTTT.

This clonotype was seen only a few times. V is TRBV7-2 and J is TRBJ2-3; 7 bases are shared with TRBD2. Per germline, CDR1 SGHTA and CDR2 FQGNSA. V trimming: 1 base; J trimming: 1 base; junction bases outside the gene matches: 8. CDR3 length: 17 residues. The CDR3 reads CASSLGVGSGRTDTQYF. DNA of the CDR3: TGTGCCAGCAGCTTAGGGGTGGGTAGCGGGCGCACAGATACGCAGTATTTT.

This clonotype has a handful of counts. This chain connects TRBV7-8 to TRBJ1-5, with 10 bases that match TRBD1. V lost 5 bases and J lost 4; bases outside the gene matches: 5. There are 15 residues in the CDR3. Germline V lookup: CDR1 SGHVS, CDR2 FQNEAQ. The CDR3 region is CASSRDRGSNQPQHF. The DNA for the CDR3 is TGTGCCAGCAGCAGGGACAGGGGATCTAATCAGCCCCAGCATTTT.

This clonotype was picked up many times. The chain joins TRBV11-2 to TRBJ2-7; D uncertain. The CDR3 is 12 amino acids. The germline gives CDR1 SGHAT, CDR2 FQNNGV. Between the trimmed V and J ends, which lost 3 bases and 6 bases, there was a span of 9 bases. This chain's CDR3 is CASSFERSEQYF. CDR3 sequence (DNA): TGTGCCAGCAGCTTCGAAAGGTCCGAGCAGTACTTC.

This chain links TRBV12-3 or TRBV12-4 with TRBJ2-3, with 8 bases matching TRBD2. Trimming at V came to 5 bases and at J to 5 bases, leaving 6 bases not matched to a gene. The CDR3 totals 14 residues. CDR3: CASSKLADQDTQYF. CDR3 in DNA: TGTGCCAGCAGTAAACTAGCGGATCAAGATACGCAGTATTTT.

V gene TRBV20-1 combines with J gene TRBJ1-6; D not certain. The CDR3 has 15 residues. The V gene lost 5 bases and the J gene lost 0 bases, with 11 bases spanning the gap. CDR1 is DFQATT and CDR2 is SNEGSKA in the germline V gene (reference sequence). This CDR3 reads CSASFVSSYNSPLHF. The CDR3, as DNA: TGCAGTGCTTCCTTTGTCAGCTCCTATAATTCACCCCTCCACTTT.